These T cell receptor beta chains were read from a single sample in a study of human T cells and chemical hapten exposure. TCRdb called the RACE reads again in MiXCR, with one record for every CDR3 protein. The sample holds 80,000 or so distinct CDR3 sequences, roughly 10% seen once. The sample here was whole blood, taken in connection with sensitization to the hapten diphenylcyclopropenone (DPC). The receptor source for this set is a woman aged 50 to 65 with alopecia areata. Some clones in this sample may be carry-over from other donors' samples. CDR3s include the opening cysteine and the closing phenylalanine or tryptophan. D genes are given only for firm matches. Rows give clone size only sometimes, using once, few, many, or a class for an expanded clone.

d_gene | j_gene | abundance | v_gene | CDR3nt | CDR3aa
. | TRBJ2-5 | many | TRBV20-1 | TGCAGTGCTAGAGAGGCGACGGCTCGAGAAGAGACCCAGTACTTC | CSAREATAREETQYF
. | TRBJ2-7 | many | TRBV28 | TGTGCCAGCAGTCCCGCCTGGTCTTGGATCCCCTACGAGCAGTACTTC | CASSPAWSWIPYEQYF
. | TRBJ2-5 | few | TRBV29-1 | TGCAGCGTTGGTGGGACTCAAGAGACCCAGTACTTC | CSVGGTQETQYF
TRBD1 | TRBJ2-7 | . | TRBV11-2 | TGTGCCAGCAGCTTAGTGGGACAGGGTCGTTACGAGCAGTACTTC | CASSLVGQGRYEQYF
TRBD2 | TRBJ2-2 | many | TRBV19 | TGTGCCAGTAGTCCCCGGACTAGCGGGATTGAGAAGCTGTTTTTT | CASSPRTSGIEKLFF
TRBD1 | TRBJ2-2 | . | TRBV7-2 | TGTGCCAGCAGCTTAGCGGGGACAGGGTTTGCCGGGGAGCTGTTTTTT | CASSLAGTGFAGELFF
. | TRBJ1-2 | . | TRBV20-1 | TGCAGTGCTAGACAGGGAGGCTACACCTTC | CSARQGGYTF
. | TRBJ2-7 | few | TRBV20-1 | TGCAGTGTTCACAGGGAATACGAGCAGTACTTC | CSVHREYEQYF
TRBD2 | TRBJ2-1 | few | TRBV29-1 | TGCAGCGTAGCGGGGGGGAGCTCCTACAATGAGCAGTTCTTC | CSVAGGSSYNEQFF
. | TRBJ2-7 | . | TRBV29-1 | TGCAGCGCCACGATATCCTCCTACGAGCAGTACTTC | CSATISSYEQYF
. | TRBJ1-5 | . | TRBV28 | TGTGCCAGCACCACACACCAGCCCCAGCATTTT | CASTTHQPQHF
TRBD2 | TRBJ2-2 | few | TRBV20-1 | TGCAGTGCTAGCCCTAGCGGGACCTACACCGGGGAGCTGTTTTTT | CSASPSGTYTGELFF
TRBD2 | TRBJ2-1 | many | TRBV10-3 | TGTGCCATCAGTGGCGCCGGGACTAGTGTCTACAATGAGCAGTTCTTC | CAISGAGTSVYNEQFF
TRBD2 | TRBJ2-2 | few | TRBV3-1 | TGTGCCAGCAGCCAGGAAGGACTAGCGGGGGGAAACACCGGGGAGCTGTTTTTT | CASSQEGLAGGNTGELFF
TRBD1 | TRBJ1-2 | many | TRBV9 | TGTGCCAGCTCTCAACAGGGGCTTGGCTACACCTTC | CASSQQGLGYTF
. | TRBJ2-7 | few | TRBV29-1 | TGCAGCGCGTCGACTGATACCTACGAGCAGTACTTC | CSASTDTYEQYF
TRBD2 | TRBJ2-3 | many | TRBV20-1 | TGCAGTGCTAGGGATACTAGCGGGAGAGCAGATACGCAGTATTTT | CSARDTSGRADTQYF
TRBD1 | TRBJ2-3 | . | TRBV18 | TGTGCCAGCTCGGGACAGGCTAGCACAGATACGCAGTATTTT | CASSGQASTDTQYF
. | TRBJ2-7 | few | TRBV28 | TGTGCTACCGGGTCCCAGGGCCAGCAGTACTTC | CATGSQGQQYF
. | TRBJ2-4 | few | TRBV9 | TGTGCCAGCAGCCCCCCGGACGGTAAAAACATTCAGTACTTC | CASSPPDGKNIQYF
TRBD2 | TRBJ2-7 | few | TRBV5-1 | TGCGCCAGCAGCGTAGGGACTAGCGGGAGTGTGATCTACGAGCAGTACTTC | CASSVGTSGSVIYEQYF
. | TRBJ2-6 | few | TRBV28 | TGTGCCAGCAGCTCCTTGCGGCAGAGCTCTGGGGCCAACGTCCTGACTTTC | CASSSLRQSSGANVLTF
. | TRBJ2-6 | few | TRBV19 | TGTGCCAGTCATGAGGGTTATACCTCTGGGGCCAACGTCCTGACTTTC | CASHEGYTSGANVLTF
. | TRBJ1-3 | . | TRBV10-3 | TGTGCCATCAGTGAGTCGAATCTTCGCAGCTCTGGAAACACCATATATTTT | CAISESNLRSSGNTIYF
TRBD1 | TRBJ2-3 | . | TRBV7-9 | TGTGCCAGCAGCTTTCGACAGGGGATGTGTACAGATACGCAGTATTTT | CASSFRQGMCTDTQYF
TRBD1 | TRBJ2-1 | few | TRBV30 | TGTGCCTGGAGTGTAGGACAGGTGCAGTTCTTC | CAWSVGQVQFF
. | TRBJ2-7 | few | TRBV5-1 | TGCGCCAGCAGCCACGGGGACCGGTACTCCTACGAGCAGTACTTC | CASSHGDRYSYEQYF
. | TRBJ1-5 | few | TRBV20-1 | TGCAGTGCTAGCCGGCGTAATCAGCCCCAGCATTTT | CSASRRNQPQHF
TRBD2 | TRBJ2-3 | few | TRBV10-2 | TGCGCCAGCAGTGAGGGCGGGAGGAATAAAACGCAGTATTTT | CASSEGGRNKTQYF
TRBD1 | TRBJ2-4 | few | TRBV7-6 | TGTGCCAGCAGCTTAGGGCAGGGGGAAAACATTCAGTACTTC | CASSLGQGENIQYF
. | TRBJ2-5 | few | TRBV18 | TGTGCCAGCTCACCAACCTTGCAAGAGACCCAGTACTTC | CASSPTLQETQYF
TRBD1 | TRBJ2-3 | . | TRBV24-1 | TGTGTCACCAGTGTTAGGGACAGGTTCACAGATACGCAGTATTTT | CVTSVRDRFTDTQYF
. | TRBJ1-5 | few | TRBV15 | TGTGCCACCAGCAGAACTCGCGAGGGGGAATTGAGCAATCAGCCCCAGCATTTT | CATSRTREGELSNQPQHF
TRBD2 | TRBJ2-7 | few | TRBV3-1 | TGTGCCAGCAGCCAAGATCCCAGCGGGGCCATTTCCTACGAGCAGTACTTC | CASSQDPSGAISYEQYF
. | TRBJ2-1 | . | TRBV28 | TGTGCCAGCAGTTTAGAGGGGTCGGGCATAACTGAGCAGTTCTTC | CASSLEGSGITEQFF
. | TRBJ2-1 | . | TRBV20-1 | TGCAGTGCTCTCCACGGGACTGGTTACAATGAGCAGTTCTTC | CSALHGTGYNEQFF
. | TRBJ2-7 | many | TRBV28 | TGTGCCAGCAGTTCCCAAGGGGGGGGCTCCTACGAGCAGTACTTC | CASSSQGGGSYEQYF
. | TRBJ2-3 | many | TRBV5-1 | TGCGCCAGCAGCCCGGACACGTACACAGATACGCAGTATTTT | CASSPDTYTDTQYF
. | TRBJ1-6 | . | TRBV5-1 | TGCGCCAGCAGCTTGGTTGCAGGCCTAGGGGCCCTCCACTTT | CASSLVAGLGALHF
. | TRBJ1-2 | . | TRBV28 | TGTGCCAGATATGGGGAGGATGGCTACACCTTC | CARYGEDGYTF
. | TRBJ1-3 | many | TRBV7-9 | TGTGCCAGCAGCCCGACCGAACCTCCTGGAAACACCATATATTTT | CASSPTEPPGNTIYF
. | TRBJ1-2 | many | TRBV12-3/TRBV12-4 | TGTGCCAGCAGTTTAACCAGACAGAGCTACACCTTC | CASSLTRQSYTF
. | TRBJ2-7 | . | TRBV30 | TGTGCCTGGAGTGGGATAGGGACACCCTCCTACGAGCAGTACTTC | CAWSGIGTPSYEQYF
. | TRBJ2-2 | . | TRBV9 | TGTGCCAGCAGCGTTAACAGGGAGGGGGACACCGGGGAGCTGTTTTTT | CASSVNREGDTGELFF
. | TRBJ2-1 | few | TRBV18 | TGTGCCAGCTCACCTGGCTTCGGGGGACTGCACAATGAGCAGTTCTTC | CASSPGFGGLHNEQFF
. | TRBJ1-2 | many | TRBV29-1 | TGCAGCGTTGGGGGAATCGTGCCTGGCTACACCTTC | CSVGGIVPGYTF
. | TRBJ1-2 | many | TRBV29-1 | TGCAGCGTTGAAGGTGACGTGGGGCAGGGGATTAACTATGGCTACACCTTC | CSVEGDVGQGINYGYTF
. | TRBJ1-6 | many | TRBV7-2 | TGTGCCAGCAGCCCCGGGGGTTCACCCCTCCACTTT | CASSPGGSPLHF
. | TRBJ2-7 | few | TRBV7-2 | TGTGCCAGCAACCACAGGATAGGCTACGAGCAGTACTTC | CASNHRIGYEQYF
. | TRBJ1-3 | many | TRBV5-1 | TGCGCCAGCAGCTTGATTCCCACTTCAGGGATTGGAAACACCATATATTTT | CASSLIPTSGIGNTIYF